This T cell receptor (beta chain) is drawn from a study of blood T cell repertoires in COVID-19 (TCRdb year 2020). General notes on the study: The collaborator samples originated in the United States, Italy and Spain and spanned the acute and convalescent phases of COVID-19. The prospective study material was composed of cDNA or gDNA derived from T cells, B-cell-depleted T cells, or PBMCs. Subjects who had been exposed to COVID-19, were actively infected with it, or had recovered from it provided the deeply sampled blood TCRbeta repertoires that made up the dataset. The repertoires were made available in a free public database intended to serve as a resource for research on the immune response to SARS-CoV-2. Samples came from the ongoing ImmuneRACE study (first 160 participants) plus 1,254 subjects from 6 global collaborators. Sample metadata almost always included a de-identified subject ID, COVID-19 status, age in years and sex. HLA class I and class II types, where available, came from metadata supplied by the sample provider rather than from assay-based typing. Overall study outcomes, separate from this receptor: The quantity of clinical and demographic metadata differed by source and by participant and was supplied without curation.

The CDR3 starts with the cysteine, ends with the phenylalanine, and has 12 residues. Only the CDR3 DNA stays, 36 bases, in frame from base 1. As encoded in the germline V gene (reference sequence), CDR1 is SGHNT while CDR2 is YYREEE. V lost 2 bases and J lost 2 bases; the stretch between them is 4 bases long. To note about this clone: The target of this receptor is not known. The record has no base qualities; no much larger clone is one base away.

Participants in the prospective study were aged about 18 to 90 years, lived in about two dozen United States geographic areas, and enrolled through a virtual design. Cohort assignment in the prospective study relied on participant-reported clinical history from a screening survey and a study questionnaire. Recovered participants in ImmuneRACE Cohort 3 were defined as having two consecutive negative NP/OP PCR tests, clearance from a healthcare professional, or resolution of symptoms. In the prospective study, whole blood, serum and a nasopharyngeal or oropharyngeal swab were collected from each participant by mobile phlebotomists. Participants in the prospective study had the option to provide additional blood draws and questionnaires over a roughly two-month period. Prospective study blood samples were shipped either frozen or at room temperature before DNA extraction. TCRbeta CDR3 regions were amplified from genomic DNA by means of the immunoSEQ Assay, a bias-controlled multiplex PCR. The source study handled its data this way. Within the assay, amplification of reference gene primers was used to estimate how many nucleated cells each sample contained. Sequence reads were collapsed and filtered to measure the absolute abundance of every unique TCRbeta CDR3 rearrangement. Productive Simpson clonality was computed per sample as the square root of Simpson's diversity index over productive rearrangements. TCRdb obtained this table from immuneACCESS and retained in-frame rearrangements with V and J assigned. These tables miss some clones; where compared with another copy, unresolved V genes account for less than half of the shortfall, and the remainder is unexplained. Clonal size and the V and J genes are those of that table, whereas D and trimming came from the DNA. Counted in this sample were fewer than 350,000 clones; about nine tenths of them appeared once. The top ten clones comprise around 4.8% of the sample.

Recombination linked TRBV5-4 to TRBJ2-5, with the D gene not confidently named. The origin of this receptor is a man in his fifties or sixties who had recovered from COVID-19. Sequenced: PBMCs or T cells enriched from blood (not recorded which). The bases are TGTGCCAGCAGCTTCTTACAAGAGACCCAGTACTTC. Translated, it gives CASSFLQETQYF.